This T cell receptor (beta chain) originates from a study of T cell responses to AZD1222 COVID-19 vaccine. The study's findings and limits: Unmutated variant regions are reportedly the target of nearly half of TCRs that are spike-specific.

A note on this clone: The antigen remains undetermined.

Repertoires were generated with immunoSEQ multiplex PCR, while TCRdb's copy carries only in-frame clones and drops some. Seen here are 95,000 to 150,000 clones, 85% to 95% observed once, and the top ten hold 1.5% to 2%. The length of the CDR3 is 16 residues. Germline V lookup: CDR1 LGHDT, CDR2 YNNKEL (reference sequence). The V and J ends lost 1 base and 0 bases respectively, with 10 bases between them. Material: peripheral blood, obtained on day 0 of AZD1222 vaccination. This sequence originates from an adult in good health. This sequence joins TRBV3-1 (or the pseudogene TRBV3-2) and TRBJ1-3, with D unresolved. The chain's CDR3 is CASSQAPVFSGNTIYF. CDR3 nucleotide sequence: TGTGCCAGCAGCCAAGCTCCCGTATTCTCTGGAAACACCATATATTTT.